The next 3 T cell receptor beta chains were all read from a single sample in a study of T cells after posttransplantation cyclophosphamide. Cyclophosphamide on days +3 and +4 followed busulfan-fludarabine conditioning and a marrow graft. Assay used: immunoSEQ multiplex PCR; TCRdb lists only in-frame clones, some missing. Singletons are absent from the sample, which has around 7,700 clones. The sequencing here drew on PBMCs, taken approximately 92 days after allogeneic stem cell transplant with posttransplant cyclophosphamide. Receptor source: a female patient aged 60 or older who received an allogeneic stem cell transplant from an unrelated donor, was CMV-positive, and had acute GVHD only. Some T cells may be graft donor cells.

This clone was recorded many times. This chain joins TRBV27 and TRBJ1-5; possibly TRBD1 for D (6 bases). The CDR3 runs to 15 residues. Germline values: CDR1 MNHEY, CDR2 SMNVEV (reference sequence). V was pared by 5 bases and J by 5 bases, with 16 bases between. CDR3 protein: CASSPFGQRDQPQHF. DNA for the CDR3: TGTGCCAGCAGTCCGTTCGGACAGCGAGATCAGCCCCAGCATTTT.

This clone was seen ten or more times. V and J are TRBV28 and TRBJ2-5; 7 bases match TRBD1. Germline V CDR1 and CDR2: MDHEN, SYDVKM. The CDR3 runs to 14 residues. V shed 5 bases, J shed 5 bases, and the junction held 8 bases outside the gene matches. CDR3 amino acids: CASSPRQGTETQYF. DNA for the CDR3: TGTGCCAGCAGTCCCCGACAGGGTACGGAGACCCAGTACTTC.

This clone appeared many times. The chain carries TRBV27 and TRBJ2-1; the match to TRBD2 covers 9 bases. Trimming cost V 5 bases and J 5 bases; bases outside gene matches: 7. The CDR3 consists of 15 residues. Germline-derived CDR1 and CDR2 are MNHEY and SMNVEV (reference sequence). CDR3 residues: CASSLAGGANNEQFF. CDR3 DNA sequence: TGTGCCAGCAGTCTCGCGGGGGGGGCGAACAATGAGCAGTTCTTC.